The rows below give T cell receptor beta chains drawn from one sample of a study of blood T cell repertoires in COVID-19. Profiling relied on immunoSEQ multiplex PCR, and the TCRdb table lists in-frame clones only, not all of them. Of a few hundred thousand clones in the sample, just under 90% were seen once. Sequences were obtained from PBMCs or T cells enriched from blood (not recorded which). These receptors all come from a man aged 30 to 45 who had recovered from COVID-19. Both conserved end residues are part of each CDR3. D genes are given only for firm matches. Rows give clone size only sometimes, using once, few, many, or a class for an expanded clone.

>TRBV6-5|TRBJ2-3|TRBD1|-
TGTGCCAGCAGGAGACAGGGGGCCCCCACAGATACGCAGTATTTT
CASRRQGAPTDTQYF
>TRBV6-2/TRBV6-3|TRBJ1-5|-|once
TGTGCCAGCAGTTACAATTCCAACAATCAGCCCCAGCATTTT
CASSYNSNNQPQHF
>TRBV9|TRBJ2-7|-|-
TGTGCCAGCAGCCCCCGTGGCGGGGACTACGAGCAGTACTTC
CASSPRGGDYEQYF
>TRBV27|TRBJ2-1|TRBD1|-
TGTGCCAGCAGTATAAACCCCGGGACAGATACCTACAATGAGCAGTTCTTC
CASSINPGTDTYNEQFF
>TRBV10-3|TRBJ2-1|TRBD2|-
TGTGCCATCAGTGAGCACGGTAGCGGGAGGGCCTCATCCCCCAATGAGCAGTTCTTC
CAISEHGSGRASSPNEQFF
>TRBV6-2/TRBV6-3|TRBJ2-2|TRBD2|few
TGTGCCAGCAGTCGACTAGCGGCAAACACCGGGGAGCTGTTTTTT
CASSRLAANTGELFF
>TRBV28|TRBJ1-1|-|-
TGTGCCAGCAGTTTACCTGCTAAAGAGAATGAAGCTTTCTTT
CASSLPAKENEAFF
>TRBV19|TRBJ1-1|-|-
TGTGCCAGTAGTTCAACAGGGATCACTGAAGCTTTCTTT
CASSSTGITEAFF
>TRBV23-1|TRBJ2-7|TRBD1|-
TGCGCCAGCGTACCACTTACAGGGGCCGTGAACTACGAGCAGTACTTC
CASVPLTGAVNYEQYF
>TRBV30|TRBJ1-1|-|-
TGTGCCTGGAAGACGTATGAAAGGGGAAACACTGAAGCTTTCTTT
CAWKTYERGNTEAFF
>TRBV2|TRBJ1-2|-|-
TGTGCCAGCTGTGAAAGGGTGGGTGGGGGCGGCTACACCTTC
CASCERVGGGGYTF
>TRBV7-4|TRBJ2-5|TRBD2|once
TGTGCCAGCAGCTTACTCGCGACTAGCGTCGGGGAGACCCAGTACTTC
CASSLLATSVGETQYF
>TRBV10-3|TRBJ2-7|-|-
TGTGCCATCAGCGGGCGACAGAATCCCTACGAGCAGTACTTC
CAISGRQNPYEQYF
>TRBV4-3|TRBJ2-7|TRBD2|once
TGCGCCAGCAGCCAAGATAGGCAGGCGGGGGGCCACGAGCAGTACTTC
CASSQDRQAGGHEQYF
>TRBV27|TRBJ2-1|-|-
TGTGCCAGCAGGCTATCTGTAGGGGCGGACAATGAGCAGTTCTTC
CASRLSVGADNEQFF
>TRBV10-1|TRBJ2-1|TRBD2|-
TGCGCCAGTAAGTTCGGGACTAGCGGGGTGAATTACAATGAGCAGTTCTTC
CASKFGTSGVNYNEQFF
>TRBV5-1|TRBJ2-5|TRBD2|-
TGCGCCAGCACAATAGCGGGGGGGAACCAAGAGACCCAGTACTTC
CASTIAGGNQETQYF
>TRBV7-9|TRBJ1-1|-|-
TGTGCCAGCAGCTTACAGGGCTCGGCCACTGAAGCTTTCTTT
CASSLQGSATEAFF
>TRBV4-1|TRBJ2-7|TRBD1|-
TGCGCCAGCAGCCCAGGGACAGGGGGCTTATACGAGCAGTACTTC
CASSPGTGGLYEQYF
>TRBV6-7|TRBJ2-7|TRBD2|-
TGTGCCAGCATCGCACCCGGGACTAGCGGGGGGATCTCCTACGAGCAGTACTTC
CASIAPGTSGGISYEQYF
>TRBV27|TRBJ2-1|TRBD2|-
TGTGCCAGCAATGTTGCTAGCGGCTACAATGAGCAGTTCTTC
CASNVASGYNEQFF
>TRBV7-2|TRBJ1-1|-|-
TGTGCCAGCAGCTTGGGTCAGGGGTCCCCTGAAGCTTTCTTT
CASSLGQGSPEAFF
>TRBV11-2|TRBJ2-3|-|-
TGTGCCAGCAGCGATCAGGGACTCTCAGATACGCAGTATTTT
CASSDQGLSDTQYF
>TRBV7-9|TRBJ2-7|-|-
TGTGCCAGCAGCTTCCTCCCCGACAGGAGGTCCTACGAGCAGTACTTC
CASSFLPDRRSYEQYF
>TRBV24-1|TRBJ1-1|TRBD1|-
TGTGCCACCAGTGATGCGGGACAGCCTGAAGCTTTCTTT
CATSDAGQPEAFF
>TRBV30|TRBJ1-1|-|-
TGTGCCTGGAGAGATCCCGGACAGAAATTAAACACTGAAGCTTTCTTT
CAWRDPGQKLNTEAFF
>TRBV7-9|TRBJ2-3|-|-
TGTGCCAGCAGCTTCGGGGTGGCGGAACTCACAGATACGCAGTATTTT
CASSFGVAELTDTQYF
>TRBV4-1|TRBJ2-7|TRBD1|-
TGCGCCAGCAGCCAAAATGACAGGGGTCTCTCAACCTACGAGCAGTACTTC
CASSQNDRGLSTYEQYF
>TRBV7-8|TRBJ2-2|TRBD1|-
TGTGCCAGCACCCCCTGGGACAGGGAAACCGGGGAGCTGTTTTTT
CASTPWDRETGELFF
>TRBV7-2|TRBJ1-1|-|-
TGTGCCAGCAGCTTCGGGGGAATTAGCGCTGAAGCTTTCTTT
CASSFGGISAEAFF
>TRBV28|TRBJ2-3|TRBD2|-
TGTGCCAGCATCCCGGGACTAGCGGGAGTAACAGATACGCAGTATTTT
CASIPGLAGVTDTQYF
>TRBV3-1/TRBV3-2|TRBJ1-5|TRBD1|-
TGTGCCAGCAGCCCTTGGACAGGGGAGGGCAATCAGCCCCAGCATTTT
CASSPWTGEGNQPQHF
>TRBV7-9|TRBJ2-2|TRBD2|-
TGTGCCAGCAGCCCAAGGGGCCTAGCGGAGAACACCGGGGAGCTGTTTTTT
CASSPRGLAENTGELFF
>TRBV19|TRBJ1-1|-|-
TGTGCCAGCGACAAACACTGGGGGGTAGGCACTGAAGCTTTCTTT
CASDKHWGVGTEAFF
>TRBV3-1/TRBV3-2|TRBJ2-1|TRBD2|-
TGTGCCAGCAGCCAAGTCGGCGGGAGGTCAAGGAATGAGCAGTTCTTC
CASSQVGGRSRNEQFF
>TRBV29-1|TRBJ2-3|TRBD2|-
TGCAGCGTTGCCGTCCCGTTGGCGGGAGGGGTGACAGATACGCAGTATTTT
CSVAVPLAGGVTDTQYF
>TRBV3-1/TRBV3-2|TRBJ2-7|TRBD2|-
TGTGCCAGCAGCCAGAGACGGGCGGGAGGGCCCTACGAGCAGTACTTC
CASSQRRAGGPYEQYF
>TRBV18|TRBJ2-1|TRBD2|-
TGTGCCAGTTCTACAGCGGGGTGGGAAAATGAGCAGTTCTTC
CASSTAGWENEQFF
>TRBV29-1|TRBJ1-2|-|-
TGCAGCGGTGAATCAGGCCTGAAGGATTATGGCTACACCTTC
CSGESGLKDYGYTF
>TRBV5-5|TRBJ2-3|TRBD2|-
TGTGCCAGCAGCTTGATAAGCGGGGGGAAACCAGATACGCAGTATTTT
CASSLISGGKPDTQYF
>TRBV10-3|TRBJ2-3|TRBD2|-
TGTGCCATCGCCAAAGGACTAGGAGGCACAGATACGCAGTATTTT
CAIAKGLGGTDTQYF
>TRBV25-1|TRBJ2-1|-|-
TGTGCCAGCAGTGTTTCAGGGAAGAGTGAGCAGTTCTTC
CASSVSGKSEQFF
>TRBV10-3|TRBJ2-5|TRBD2|-
TGTGCCATCAGTGAGTCTTTGCGGGAGGGCCTTTGGCAAGAGACCCAGTACTTC
CAISESLREGLWQETQYF
>TRBV19|TRBJ2-3|-|-
TGTGCCAGTAGTATAGCGGGACTGGGCACAGATACGCAGTATTTT
CASSIAGLGTDTQYF
>TRBV6-5|TRBJ2-7|TRBD1|-
TGTGCCAGCAGGACCCTCGGGACAGGGGTGGACGAGCAGTACTTC
CASRTLGTGVDEQYF
>TRBV6-1|TRBJ1-1|TRBD1|-
TGTGCCAGCAGTGAGTTAAGGGGGCACGTGGACACTGAAGCTTTCTTT
CASSELRGHVDTEAFF
>TRBV10-3|TRBJ2-1|TRBD2|-
TGTGCCATCAGTGAGTCGATTCTTGGGGGAACTAGCGGGAGTGGCAATGAGCAGTTCTTC
CAISESILGGTSGSGNEQFF
>TRBV19|TRBJ1-2|-|-
TGTGCCAGTAGCCGAAGGGGAGGCGGCTATGGCTACACCTTC
CASSRRGGGYGYTF
>TRBV25-1|TRBJ2-7|-|-
TGTGCCAGCACTCCGGGGAGCTCCTACGAGCAGTACTTC
CASTPGSSYEQYF
>TRBV7-2|TRBJ1-3|-|-
TGTGCCAGCAGCTTAGCCGGGTTGTCTGGAAACACCATATATTTT
CASSLAGLSGNTIYF
>TRBV3-1/TRBV3-2|TRBJ1-2|-|-
TGTGCCAGCAGCCAAGATTTCGGGTCTGTCGATAGTGGCTACACCTTC
CASSQDFGSVDSGYTF
>TRBV7-2|TRBJ2-5|TRBD1|once
TGTGCCAGCAGCCCCATGACAGGGAGTCAAGAGACCCAGTACTTC
CASSPMTGSQETQYF
>TRBV5-1|TRBJ2-7|TRBD1|-
TGCGCCAGCAGCCTGGGACAGGGACGATCCTACGAGCAGTACTTC
CASSLGQGRSYEQYF
>TRBV6-4|TRBJ1-1|TRBD1|once
TGTGCCAGCAAATCGGGACAGGGCGACACTGAAGCTTTCTTT
CASKSGQGDTEAFF
>TRBV10-3|TRBJ1-5|-|-
TGTGCCATCAGTGACAGGGGCAATCAGCCCCAGCATTTT
CAISDRGNQPQHF
>TRBV5-1|TRBJ1-4|TRBD1|-
TGCGCCAGCAGCCTGGACAGGGGGTATGAAAAACTGTTTTTT
CASSLDRGYEKLFF
>TRBV5-4|TRBJ2-1|-|-
TGTGCCAGCAGCTTCGGGAGCTCCTACAATGAGCAGTTCTTC
CASSFGSSYNEQFF
>TRBV9|TRBJ2-1|TRBD2|-
TGTGCCAGCAGCGTGACTAGCGGGTTCTCCTACAATGAGCAGTTCTTC
CASSVTSGFSYNEQFF
>TRBV9|TRBJ1-6|-|few
TGTGCCAGCAGCGAGGGGGAATCACCCCTCCACTTT
CASSEGESPLHF
>TRBV9|TRBJ2-3|TRBD2|-
TGTGCCAGCAGCGATAGCGGGGGCTCAGATACGCAGTATTTT
CASSDSGGSDTQYF